The present T cell receptor (beta chain) was sequenced within a study of OX40 agonist ivuxolimab in advanced cancers. Broader study findings: In CD8+ T cells, expanded clones were on average more numerous than in CD4+.

Comment on this clone: The antigen is undetermined.

Germline values: CDR1 MNHNS, CDR2 SASEGT. V was shortened by 1 base and J by 7 bases, with 10 bases between the two germline ends. The CDR3 is 13 residues long. Only in-frame clones appear in the TCRdb table, and some are missing; sequencing was by immunoSEQ multiplex PCR. The profile shows about 70,000 clones, almost 90% of them singletons. The source of this sequence is an adult with an advanced solid tumor such as melanoma, head and neck, liver or kidney cancer. Sample: CD4+ or CD8+ T cells sorted from blood, taken in a trial of the OX40 agonist ivuxolimab. The rearrangement joins TRBV6-1 to TRBJ1-1; D remains ambiguous. In DNA, the CDR3 is TGTGCCAGCAGTGAAGATTGGCTGGTTGAAGCTTTCTTT. Translated: CASSEDWLVEAFF.